This passage covers 18 T cell receptor beta chains from one sample sequenced in a study of blood T cell repertoires in COVID-19. Assay: immunoSEQ multiplex PCR; the TCRdb copy retains only in-frame clones and omits some. The sample lists approximately 200,000 clones, 80% to 90% seen once, with less than 1.5% in the top ten. Sequencing used PBMCs or T cells enriched from blood (not recorded which). The receptors shown here come from a man aged 25 to 40 who had recovered from COVID-19.

The CDR3: CASRIPGATTGELFF. In nucleotides, the CDR3 is TGTGCCAGTAGGATCCCGGGTGCCACCACCGGGGAGCTGTTTTTT. The genes are TRBV19 and TRBJ2-2, with D unresolved. The germline V gene has CDR1 LNHDA and CDR2 SQIVND (reference sequence). V lost 6 bases and J 4 bases, leaving 15 bases between the germline ends. The CDR3 extends over 15 amino acids.

The V and J genes are TRBV19 and TRBJ1-2; 7 bases are a match to TRBD1. Germline V gene sequence: CDR1 LNHDA, CDR2 SQIVND (reference sequence). The CDR3 extends over 14 amino acids. V dropped 7 bases and J dropped 3; count of bases not matched to a gene: 8. The CDR3 loop is CASTTWDSYYGYTF. Written as DNA, the CDR3 is TGTGCCAGTACCACTTGGGACAGTTACTATGGCTACACCTTC. The variable domain in full, with the rest retrieved from reference TRBV19 and TRBJ1-2, is DGGITQSPKYLFRKEGQNVTLSCEQNLNHDAMYWYRQDPGQGLRLIYYSQIVNDFQKGDIAEGYSVSREKKESFPLTVTSAQKNPTAFYLCASTTWDSYYGYTFGSGTRLTVV.

The rearrangement links TRBV5-1 to TRBJ1-1; the D gene is possibly TRBD1 (5 bases). Trimming shortened V by 4 bases and J by 5 bases, and 15 bases separated the two germline ends. Germline lookup yields CDR1 SGHRS and CDR2 YFSETQ. CDR3 length: 14 amino acids. This CDR3 is CASSRPHGGTEAFF. DNA of the CDR3: TGCGCCAGCAGCCGACCCCACGGGGGGACTGAAGCTTTCTTT.

The chain employs TRBV5-1 and TRBJ2-7, with D possibly matching TRBD1 (5 bases). The CDR3 is 16 residues long. The ends were cut back, 0 bases at V and 3 bases at J, with 16 bases in the middle. Germline V CDR1 and CDR2: SGHRS, YFSETQ. CDR3 residues: CASSLAEDSWYYEQYF. CDR3 coding DNA: TGCGCCAGCAGCTTGGCCGAAGACAGTTGGTACTACGAGCAGTACTTC. The whole variable domain, remainder taken from reference TRBV5-1 and TRBJ2-7, is KAGVTQTPRYLIKTRGQQVTLSCSPISGHRSVSWYQQTPGQGLQFLFEYFSETQRNKGNFPGRFSGRQFSNSRSEMNVSTLELGDSALYLCASSLAEDSWYYEQYFGPGTRLTVT.

The J gene is TRBJ2-3, the V gene TRBV7-9; possible D gene TRBD1, 6 bases. V lost 1 base, J lost 3 bases, and 11 bases lay in between. The V gene's germline CDR1 is SEHNR and CDR2 FQNEAQ (reference sequence). CDR3 length: 15 amino acids. This CDR3 is CASSLVGAGTDTQYF. The CDR3 region has the DNA TGTGCCAGCAGCTTAGTGGGGGCGGGTACAGATACGCAGTATTTT.

The chain employs TRBV13 and TRBJ2-5, with 14 bases lining up with TRBD2. CDR1 PRHDT and CDR2 FYEKMQ come from the germline V gene (reference sequence). Unmatched junction bases numbered 4, after V lost 5 bases and J lost 5 bases. This CDR3 has 15 amino acids. The CDR3 DNA follows: TGTGCCAGCAGCCAAGGACTAGCGGGAGGTGAGACCCAGTACTTC. Translating it yields CASSQGLAGGETQYF.

Only one count was recorded for this clone. CDR3 DNA: TGTGCCAGCACCCATAACGGGATAAGCTACGAGCAGTACTTC. Its protein product is CASTHNGISYEQYF. V gene TRBV7-2 combines with J gene TRBJ2-7; D possibly corresponds to TRBD2 (5 bases). The CDR3 runs 14 residues. V was cut by 7 bases and J by 3 bases, with 16 bases left in between. Per the germline V gene, CDR1 is SGHTA and CDR2 is FQGNSA.

The V call is TRBV18, the J call TRBJ2-6; possibly TRBD2 for D (6 bases). The CDR3 runs 16 residues. Germline CDR1 reads KGHSH; CDR2 reads LQKENI. Trimming shortened V by 3 bases and J by 4 bases, and 13 bases separated the two germline ends. The CDR3 sequence is CASSPRDSLGANVLTF. Written as DNA, the CDR3 is TGTGCCAGCTCACCCAGGGACTCTCTGGGGGCCAACGTCCTGACTTTC. Using reference TRBV18 and TRBJ2-6 for the parts outside the CDR3, the full variable domain is NAGVMQNPRHLVRRRGQEARLRCSPMKGHSHVYWYRQLPEEGLKFMVYLQKENIIDESGMPKERFSAEFPKEGPSILRIQQVVRGDSAAYFCASSPRDSLGANVLTFGAGSRLTVL.

The gene calls are TRBV24-1 and TRBJ2-7; 7 nucleotides line up with TRBD1. The CDR3 spans 14 residues. The germline CDR1 and CDR2 sequences are KGHDR and SFDVKD. V was pared by 3 bases and J by 0 bases, with 1 base of the junction left unmatched. CDR3: CATSDRDSSYEQYF. As DNA, the CDR3 is TGTGCCACCAGTGATCGGGACAGCTCCTACGAGCAGTACTTC.

This clone was seen a single time. The chain employs TRBV21-1 and TRBJ1-1; TRBD1 reflects the table's D call only, with no check against the DNA. TRBV21-1 is labeled a pseudogene. The CDR3 has 13 residues. The CDR3 nucleotides are TGTGCCAGCAGCAAAGACAGGGCCCACGAAGCTTTCTTT. Its protein is CASSKDRAHEAFF.

This clone was observed once. The chain combines TRBV9 with TRBJ1-5; D is unclear. Between the trimmed V and J ends, which lost 0 bases and 3 bases, there was a span of 7 bases. CDR1 SGDLS and CDR2 YYNGEE come from the germline V gene. This CDR3 has 14 residues. The CDR3 protein is CASSVEPVNQPQHF. The DNA of the CDR3 is TGTGCCAGCAGCGTAGAACCAGTCAATCAGCCCCAGCATTTT.

The chain uses TRBV5-1 and TRBJ1-2, with D unclear. Trimming pared 0 bases from V and 4 bases from J, leaving 7 bases between. Germline assignment: CDR1 SGHRS and CDR2 YFSETQ. This CDR3 is 13 amino acids long. CDR3 bases: TGCGCCAGCAGCTTGGACATATCCTATGGCTACACCTTC. Translated, it gives CASSLDISYGYTF.

This clone was detected only a few times. V usage is TRBV27 and J usage is TRBJ1-6; 8 nucleotides line up with TRBD1. The CDR3 spans 16 residues. Germline V gives CDR1 MNHEY, CDR2 SMNVEV (reference sequence). V lost 4 bases to trimming and J lost 1 base; unmatched junction nucleotides: 3. CDR3 sequence (DNA): TGTGCCAGCAGTTCAGGGGGCTGGTCCTATAATTCACCCCTCCACTTT. Its translation: CASSSGGWSYNSPLHF.

The chain is built from TRBV24-1 and TRBJ2-5, with 14 bases fitting TRBD2. J was trimmed by 5 bases and V by 3 bases; bases with no gene match: 16. The germline CDR1 and CDR2 sequences are KGHDR and SFDVKD. This CDR3 is built from 20 residues. CDR3: CATSDIVLTSGGAPAETQYF. The CDR3 nucleotides are TGTGCCACCAGTGATATCGTCCTGACTAGCGGGGGGGCTCCCGCCGAGACCCAGTACTTC.

The chain couples TRBV30 to TRBJ1-3, with TRBD1 matching 8 bases. The germline CDR1 and CDR2 sequences are GTSNPN and SVGIG (reference sequence). V gave up 0 bases and J gave up 0 bases; unmatched junction bases: 4. The CDR3 has 16 residues. CDR3 sequence: CAWSVMDRASGNTIYF. The CDR3 DNA sequence: TGTGCCTGGAGTGTAATGGACAGGGCCTCTGGAAACACCATATATTTT.

The chain has TRBV11-2 and TRBJ2-7; D is perhaps TRBD2 (7 bases). Germline lookup yields CDR1 SGHAT and CDR2 FQNNGV. The germline V and J ends were trimmed by 3 bases and 0 bases, with 9 bases remaining between them. The CDR3 loop spans 14 amino acids. The CDR3 loop is CASSFGGASYEQYF. The DNA for the CDR3 is TGTGCCAGCAGCTTTGGGGGGGCCTCCTACGAGCAGTACTTC.

V is TRBV7-9 and J is TRBJ1-5; a possible D gene is TRBD1 (5 bases). This CDR3 has 15 amino acids. CDR1 is SEHNR, CDR2 FQNEAQ, per germline (reference sequence). Trimming shortened V by 1 base and J by 2 bases, and 9 bases separated the two germline ends. In nucleotides, the CDR3 is TGTGCCAGCAGCTTAGAGGGGTTAGGCAATCAGCCCCAGCATTTT. Translating gives CASSLEGLGNQPQHF. The whole variable domain, filled in from reference TRBV7-9 and TRBJ1-5, reads DTGVSQNPRHKITKRGQNVTFRCDPISEHNRLYWYRQTLGQGPEFLTYFQNEAQLEKSRLLSDRFSAERPKGSFSTLEIQRTEQGDSAMYLCASSLEGLGNQPQHFGDGTRLSIL.

The V and J genes are TRBV4-3 and TRBJ2-7; possible D gene TRBD1, 5 bases. This CDR3 spans 17 amino acids. In germline, CDR1 is LGHNA, CDR2 YSLEER. V dropped 0 bases and J dropped 0 bases, with 15 bases sitting between them. CDR3 nucleotide sequence: TGCGCCAGCAGCCAAGATCAAGTGGGGCGCACCTCCTACGAGCAGTACTTC. Translation: CASSQDQVGRTSYEQYF.